The clone carrying this T cell receptor (beta chain) has just a few counts. The record originates from a study of T-cell reconstitution after alpha-beta-depleted transplantation in children. Unique molecular identifiers featured in how the TCRbeta library was prepared. TCRdb processed the PCR reads anew with MiXCR; each CDR3 protein has one entry. This table has 600,000 to 700,000 distinct CDR3 sequences, about 15% appearing once. The CDR3 extends over 12 amino acids. The germline V gene encodes CDR1 GTSNPN and CDR2 SVGIG (reference sequence). The V gene lost 1 base and the J gene lost 2 bases, with 4 bases spanning the gap.

The chain joins TRBV30 to TRBJ2-3; D not resolved. This sequence was found in a human donor who donated a stem cell graft to a child with acute myeloid leukemia. The specimen was PBMCs from the stem cell graft donor, collected from the stem cell graft. This chain's CDR3 is CAWSDSTDTQYF. The DNA of the CDR3 is TGTGCCTGGAGTGACTCCACAGATACGCAGTATTTT.